This T cell receptor beta chain stems from a study of T-cell reconstitution after alpha-beta-depleted transplantation in children. The authors prepared the TCRbeta library with unique molecular identifiers. TCRdb itself ran the PCR reads through MiXCR, one entry per CDR3 protein. The data show approximately 800,000 distinct CDR3 sequences, about 15% seen once. A few counts support this clonotype. This sample comprised PBMCs, mostly from graft donor cells, obtained 360 days after TCRalphabeta/CD19-depleted stem cell transplant. This sequence was found in a male patient between 5 and 17 years old who had a stem cell transplant for acute lymphoblastic leukemia, so the T cells may come from the graft donor.

The CDR3 here is CASSLELPKVTQYF. The CDR3 DNA reads TGCGCCAGCAGCTTGGAGCTCCCCAAGGTGACCCAGTACTTC. This chain uses TRBV5-1 with TRBJ2-5; D is ambiguous. The germline V and J ends were trimmed by 0 bases and 7 bases, with 13 bases remaining between them. Germline V CDR1 and CDR2: SGHRS, YFSETQ. CDR3 length: 14 amino acids.